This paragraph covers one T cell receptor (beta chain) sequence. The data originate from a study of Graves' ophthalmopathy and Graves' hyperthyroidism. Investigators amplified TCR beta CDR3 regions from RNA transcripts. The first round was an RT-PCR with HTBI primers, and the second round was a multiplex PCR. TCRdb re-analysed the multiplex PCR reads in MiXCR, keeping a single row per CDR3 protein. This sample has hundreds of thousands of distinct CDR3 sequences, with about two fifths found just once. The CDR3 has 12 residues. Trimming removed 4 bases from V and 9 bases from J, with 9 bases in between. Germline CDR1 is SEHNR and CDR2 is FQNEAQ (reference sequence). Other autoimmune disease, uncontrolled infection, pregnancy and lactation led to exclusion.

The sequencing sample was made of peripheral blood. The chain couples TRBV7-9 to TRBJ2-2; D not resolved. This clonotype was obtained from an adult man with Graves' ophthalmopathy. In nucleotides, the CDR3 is TGTGCCAGCAGCTACGCACTGAGGGAGCTGTTTTTT. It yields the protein CASSYALRELFF.